Listed below are T cell receptor beta chains from one sample, sequenced in a study of post-analysis software for immune sequencing data. TCRdb re-called the PCR reads through MiXCR, storing one row per CDR3 protein. The data show hundreds of thousands of distinct CDR3 sequences, around 64% seen once. The material sequenced was blood. Receptor source: a girl aged 2 to 10 with multiple sclerosis. CDR3s include the opening cysteine and the closing phenylalanine or tryptophan. D genes are given only for firm matches. Some rows have no size entry. The others give once, few or many, or a class for an expanded clone.

v_gene: TRBV7-3; j_gene: TRBJ2-3; abundance: .; d_gene: .; CDR3aa: CASSPYEWDTQYF; CDR3nt: TGTGCCAGCAGCCCCTATGAGTGGGATACGCAGTATTTT
v_gene: TRBV20-1; j_gene: TRBJ2-3; abundance: .; d_gene: .; CDR3aa: CSARHFNPRSSTDTQYF; CDR3nt: TGCAGTGCTAGACACTTCAATCCACGTTCTAGCACAGATACGCAGTATTTT
v_gene: TRBV24-1; j_gene: TRBJ1-1; abundance: few; d_gene: TRBD1; CDR3aa: CATSGTRQGPGTNTEAFF; CDR3nt: TGTGCCACCAGCGGCACTCGACAGGGGCCCGGTACGAACACTGAAGCTTTCTTT
v_gene: TRBV7-2; j_gene: TRBJ1-1; abundance: .; d_gene: TRBD1; CDR3aa: CASSLKGAAFF; CDR3nt: TGTGCCAGCAGCTTGAAGGGGGCAGCTTTCTTT
v_gene: TRBV5-5; j_gene: TRBJ2-5; abundance: .; d_gene: .; CDR3aa: CASSLDISRLQETQYF; CDR3nt: TGTGCCAGCAGCTTGGACATTTCTAGGCTACAAGAGACCCAGTACTTC
v_gene: TRBV4-3; j_gene: TRBJ2-1; abundance: .; d_gene: TRBD2; CDR3aa: CASSQVGTSESNEQFF; CDR3nt: TGCGCCAGCAGCCAAGTGGGGACTAGCGAAAGCAATGAGCAGTTCTTC
v_gene: TRBV28; j_gene: TRBJ1-5; abundance: few; d_gene: .; CDR3aa: CASSFYDRSYQPQHF; CDR3nt: TGTGCCAGCAGTTTTTATGACAGGTCCTATCAGCCCCAGCATTTT
v_gene: TRBV20-1; j_gene: TRBJ2-3; abundance: .; d_gene: .; CDR3aa: CSARVASGTDTQYF; CDR3nt: TGCAGTGCTAGAGTTGCTAGCGGCACAGATACGCAGTATTTT
v_gene: TRBV27; j_gene: TRBJ2-1; abundance: .; d_gene: TRBD2; CDR3aa: CATGANYGLAGYNEQFF; CDR3nt: TGTGCCACTGGAGCGAACTATGGACTAGCGGGCTACAATGAGCAGTTCTTC
v_gene: TRBV6-2/TRBV6-3; j_gene: TRBJ2-1; abundance: few; d_gene: TRBD1; CDR3aa: CASTTSGGHEQFF; CDR3nt: TGTGCCAGCACTACCTCAGGGGGCCATGAGCAGTTCTTC
v_gene: TRBV5-1; j_gene: TRBJ2-1; abundance: .; d_gene: .; CDR3aa: CASSFRVDSYNEQFF; CDR3nt: TGCGCCAGCAGCTTTAGGGTGGACTCCTACAATGAGCAGTTCTTC
v_gene: TRBV7-4; j_gene: TRBJ1-2; abundance: .; d_gene: TRBD1; CDR3aa: CASSIRDRVIIDYGYTF; CDR3nt: TGTGCCAGCAGCATCCGGGACAGGGTAATAATAGACTATGGCTACACCTTC
v_gene: TRBV3-1; j_gene: TRBJ2-3; abundance: few; d_gene: .; CDR3aa: CASSSQGSPTDTQYF; CDR3nt: TGTGCCAGCAGCTCCCAAGGCTCCCCCACAGATACGCAGTATTTT
v_gene: TRBV3-1; j_gene: TRBJ2-6; abundance: .; d_gene: .; CDR3aa: CASSQATSSGANVLTF; CDR3nt: TGTGCCAGCAGCCAAGCCACCAGCTCTGGGGCCAACGTCCTGACTTTC
v_gene: TRBV29-1; j_gene: TRBJ2-3; abundance: .; d_gene: TRBD2; CDR3aa: CSVLAGGSQYF; CDR3nt: TGCAGCGTTTTAGCGGGAGGCTCGCAGTATTTT
v_gene: TRBV20-1; j_gene: TRBJ2-1; abundance: .; d_gene: .; CDR3aa: CSAMRRDNEQFF; CDR3nt: TGCAGTGCGATGCGACGGGACAATGAGCAGTTCTTC
v_gene: TRBV29-1; j_gene: TRBJ1-2; abundance: .; d_gene: .; CDR3aa: CSVEGSSNYGYTF; CDR3nt: TGCAGCGTTGAAGGCAGCTCTAACTATGGCTACACCTTC
v_gene: TRBV12-3/TRBV12-4; j_gene: TRBJ2-1; abundance: few; d_gene: TRBD2; CDR3aa: CASRERGGPNEQFF; CDR3nt: TGTGCCAGCCGCGAGCGGGGGGGCCCCAATGAGCAGTTCTTC
v_gene: TRBV14; j_gene: TRBJ2-1; abundance: .; d_gene: TRBD1; CDR3aa: CASSQTGQGFNEQFF; CDR3nt: TGTGCCAGCAGCCAAACGGGACAGGGTTTCAATGAGCAGTTCTTC
v_gene: TRBV20-1; j_gene: TRBJ1-2; abundance: .; d_gene: .; CDR3aa: CSADTVYGYTF; CDR3nt: TGCAGTGCTGATACGGTGTATGGCTACACCTTC
v_gene: TRBV12-3/TRBV12-4; j_gene: TRBJ1-4; abundance: .; d_gene: .; CDR3aa: CASTPVVGGTNEKLFF; CDR3nt: TGTGCCAGCACCCCCGTTGTAGGCGGAACTAATGAAAAACTGTTTTTT
v_gene: TRBV21-1; j_gene: TRBJ1-6; abundance: .; d_gene: .; CDR3aa: CASSRNLASGRDGSPRHF; CDR3nt: TGTGCCAGCAGCAGGAACCTTGCGTCAGGCAGGGACGGTTCACCCCGCCACTTT
v_gene: TRBV15; j_gene: TRBJ2-1; abundance: .; d_gene: TRBD2; CDR3aa: CATSRPTAGVNEQFF; CDR3nt: TGTGCCACCAGCAGACCGACAGCGGGAGTTAATGAGCAGTTCTTC